These T cell receptor beta chains were read from a single sample in a study of T-cell reconstitution after alpha-beta-depleted transplantation in children. TCRdb called the PCR reads again in MiXCR, with one record for every CDR3 protein. The repertoire holds just under 250,000 distinct CDR3 sequences, with more than 20% as singletons. Sequencing used PBMCs, obtained before TCRalphabeta/CD19-depleted stem cell transplant. The source is a girl aged 2-10 years with Fanconi anemia, due to receive a stem cell transplant. Each CDR3 is given without its conserved first and last residue. Fields, in order: V gene, CDR3 protein.

TRBV27 | ASSLWGPYNEQF
TRBV7-2 | ASSRDTANTGELF
TRBV29-1 | SAQSGANVLT
TRBV10-3 | AISSSLADTQY
TRBV12-3/TRBV12-4 | ASSLFLAKNIQY
TRBV28 | ASSLKRGSSYEQY
TRBV7-9 | AAAGPILNSGNTIY
TRBV5-1 | ASWGDTQY
TRBV13 | ASSFSVWGRSYEQY
TRBV29-1 | SALGQGGAQH
TRBV20-1 | SARGRRNSPLH
TRBV29-1 | SVENSVATDTQY
TRBV7-3 | ASSRNQRTSGTYNEQF
TRBV20-1 | SAREAAVPTSYGYT
TRBV20-1 | SASRGQETQY
TRBV30 | AWSPGRQQVWDTQY
TRBV29-1 | SVETPYEQY
TRBV7-2 | ASSFQTETQY
TRBV6-1 | ASSEFSLYNEQF
TRBV18 | ASSPEDRYGYT
TRBV6-5 | ASSYPTSGGNEQF
TRBV4-2 | ASSQATTGVGDSYEQY
TRBV20-1 | SARALGGAYTEAF
TRBV20-1 | SARSSGRAFEQF
TRBV5-1 | ASSSPDEQY
TRBV29-1 | SAGGWTGEKY
TRBV13 | ASSLQAGELF
TRBV20-1 | SARDFLVGQGNQPQH
TRBV20-1 | SARHPNTEAF
TRBV7-3 | ASSFGTGFSEQF
TRBV28 | ASSFPSTGHTGELF
TRBV5-1 | ASSLVHRSSYNEQF
TRBV4-1 | ASSPRTSDLYNEQF
TRBV6-2/TRBV6-3 | ASSYRGRQAKNIQY
TRBV28 | ASSLTSYEQF
TRBV20-1 | SARWGNNSPLH
TRBV7-9 | ASRWGDHTEAF
TRBV6-5 | ASSRPGTSGGPYEQY
TRBV20-1 | SARERTRTYEQY
TRBV12-3/TRBV12-4 | ASRNSQGGGETQY
TRBV4-1 | ASSHKVASGTYEQY
TRBV7-8 | ASSPTSGRGETQY
TRBV4-1 | ASSSTGTVSGNTIY